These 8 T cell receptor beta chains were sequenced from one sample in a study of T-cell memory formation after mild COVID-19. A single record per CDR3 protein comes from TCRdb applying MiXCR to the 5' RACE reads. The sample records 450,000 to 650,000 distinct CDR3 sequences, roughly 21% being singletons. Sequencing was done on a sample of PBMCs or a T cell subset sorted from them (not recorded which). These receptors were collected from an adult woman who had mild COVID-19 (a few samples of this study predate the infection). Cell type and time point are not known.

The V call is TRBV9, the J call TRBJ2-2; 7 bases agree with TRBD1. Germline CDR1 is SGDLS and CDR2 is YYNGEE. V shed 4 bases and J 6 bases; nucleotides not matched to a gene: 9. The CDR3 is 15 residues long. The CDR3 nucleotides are TGTGCCAGCAGCTCTGGGAGACAGGGACCCGGGGAGCTGTTTTTT. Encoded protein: CASSSGRQGPGELFF.

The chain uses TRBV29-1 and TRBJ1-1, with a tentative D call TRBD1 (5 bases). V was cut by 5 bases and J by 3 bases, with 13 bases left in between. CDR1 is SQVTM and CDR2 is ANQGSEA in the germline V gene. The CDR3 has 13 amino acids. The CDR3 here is CSVPTGGYTEAFF. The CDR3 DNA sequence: TGCAGCGTTCCTACCGGGGGTTACACTGAAGCTTTCTTT.

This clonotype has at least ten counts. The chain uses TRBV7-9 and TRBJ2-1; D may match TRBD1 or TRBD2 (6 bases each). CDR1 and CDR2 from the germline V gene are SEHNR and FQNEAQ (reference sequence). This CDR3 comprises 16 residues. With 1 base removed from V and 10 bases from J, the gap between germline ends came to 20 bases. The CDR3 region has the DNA TGTGCCAGCAGCTTAGAGGGGTCGGGGGCCCTCCGAGAGCAGTTCTTC. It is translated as CASSLEGSGALREQFF.

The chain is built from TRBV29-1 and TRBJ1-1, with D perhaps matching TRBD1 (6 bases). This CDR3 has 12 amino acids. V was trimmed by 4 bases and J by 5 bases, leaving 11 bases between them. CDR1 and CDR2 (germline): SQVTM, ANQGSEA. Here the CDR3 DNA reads TGCAGCGTTGGGGGGGCGCGGACTGAAGCTTTCTTT. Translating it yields CSVGGARTEAFF.

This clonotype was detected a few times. CDR3 protein: CAWSVRSGFVPEAFF. Written as DNA, the CDR3 is TGTGCCTGGAGTGTAAGGTCAGGGTTCGTTCCTGAAGCTTTCTTT. V gene TRBV30 combines with J gene TRBJ1-1; TRBD1 is a possible D gene (5 bases). V lost 0 bases and J 6 bases, leaving 17 bases between the germline ends. The CDR3 extends over 15 amino acids. Germline assignment: CDR1 GTSNPN and CDR2 SVGIG (reference sequence).

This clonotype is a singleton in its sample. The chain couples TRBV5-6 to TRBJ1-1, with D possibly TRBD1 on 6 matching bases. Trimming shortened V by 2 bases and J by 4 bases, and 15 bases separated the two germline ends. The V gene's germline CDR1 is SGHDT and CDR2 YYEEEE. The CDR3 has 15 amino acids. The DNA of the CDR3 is TGTGCCAGCAGCTTTACCGACAGGTCAGGCACTGAAGCTTTCTTT. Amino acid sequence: CASSFTDRSGTEAFF.

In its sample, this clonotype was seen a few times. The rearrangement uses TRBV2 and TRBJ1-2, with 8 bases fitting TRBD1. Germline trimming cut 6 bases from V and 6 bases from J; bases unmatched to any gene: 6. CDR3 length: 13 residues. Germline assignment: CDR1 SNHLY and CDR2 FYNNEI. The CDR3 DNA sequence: TGTGCCAGCAGCGGAGACAGGGGTGATGGCTACACCTTC. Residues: CASSGDRGDGYTF.

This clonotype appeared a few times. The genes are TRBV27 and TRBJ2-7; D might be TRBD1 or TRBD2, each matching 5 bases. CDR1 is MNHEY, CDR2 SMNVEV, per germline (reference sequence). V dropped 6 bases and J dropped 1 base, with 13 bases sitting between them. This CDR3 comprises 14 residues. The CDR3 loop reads CASRPGTRSYEQYF. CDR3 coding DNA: TGTGCCAGCAGGCCGGGGACGCGATCCTACGAGCAGTACTTC.